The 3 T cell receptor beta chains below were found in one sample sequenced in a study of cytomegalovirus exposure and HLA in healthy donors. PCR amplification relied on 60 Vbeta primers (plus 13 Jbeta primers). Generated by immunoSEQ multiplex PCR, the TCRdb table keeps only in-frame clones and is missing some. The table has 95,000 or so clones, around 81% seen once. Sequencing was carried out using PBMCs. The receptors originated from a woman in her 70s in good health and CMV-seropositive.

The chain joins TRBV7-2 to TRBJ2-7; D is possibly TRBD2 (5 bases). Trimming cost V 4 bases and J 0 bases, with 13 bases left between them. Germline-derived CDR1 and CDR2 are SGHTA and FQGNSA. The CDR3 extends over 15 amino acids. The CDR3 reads CASSSRGLSSYEQYF. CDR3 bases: TGTGCCAGCAGCTCCCGTGGACTCAGCTCCTACGAGCAGTACTTC.

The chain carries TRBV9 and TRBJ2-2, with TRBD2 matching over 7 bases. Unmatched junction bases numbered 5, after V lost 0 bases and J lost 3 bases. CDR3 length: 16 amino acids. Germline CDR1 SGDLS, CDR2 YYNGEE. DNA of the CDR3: TGTGCCAGCAGCGTAGGTTTTCTAGCGGACACCGGGGAGCTGTTTTTT. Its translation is CASSVGFLADTGELFF.

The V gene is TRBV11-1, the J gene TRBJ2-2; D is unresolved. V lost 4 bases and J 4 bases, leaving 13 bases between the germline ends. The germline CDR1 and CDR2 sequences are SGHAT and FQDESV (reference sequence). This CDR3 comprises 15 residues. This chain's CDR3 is CASSSSDSFTGELFF. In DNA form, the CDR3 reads TGTGCCAGCAGCTCATCTGACTCTTTCACCGGGGAGCTGTTTTTT.